One sample yielded the 28 T cell receptor beta chains listed below, sequenced in a study of T cells in Graves' hyperthyroidism and ophthalmopathy. Regions amplified from RNA transcripts were the TCR beta CDR3 regions. Researchers ran a first-round RT-PCR on the TCR CDR3 using the HTBI primer set. TCRdb reprocessed the multiplex PCR reads with MiXCR, giving one entry per CDR3 protein. In the table there are about 360,000 distinct CDR3 sequences, 13% of which are singletons. The sample taken for sequencing was blood. These receptors originate from a woman under 30 with Graves' hyperthyroidism.

The V gene is TRBV7-9, the J gene TRBJ1-1, with D unclear. The V gene's germline CDR1 is SEHNR and CDR2 FQNEAQ (reference sequence). Trimming stripped 3 bases from V and 1 base from J, with 6 bases between. This CDR3 has 13 amino acids. Here the CDR3 reads CASSFPGNTEAFF. Here the CDR3 DNA reads TGTGCCAGCAGCTTTCCCGGGAACACTGAAGCTTTCTTT.

This clonotype was found many times. The chain combines TRBV3-1 with TRBJ2-3; D unresolved. Germline assignment: CDR1 LGHDT and CDR2 YNNKEL (reference sequence). The CDR3 is 13 amino acids. V lost 4 bases and J 2 bases, leaving 7 bases between the germline ends. Written as DNA, the CDR3 is TGTGCCAGCAGCCTTTTTTACACAGATACGCAGTATTTT. Residues: CASSLFYTDTQYF.

This clonotype has at least ten counts. In DNA form, the CDR3 reads TGTGCCAGCAGTTTCGATGGACGGAATGAAAAACTGTTTTTT. This gives the protein CASSFDGRNEKLFF. This rearrangement joins TRBV12-3 or TRBV12-4 to TRBJ1-4; D not resolved. The CDR3 has 14 residues. V lost 3 bases, J lost 5 bases, and 10 bases lay in between.

There are many counts of this clonotype. The CDR3 is CASSPNPGGGETYEQYF. CDR3 DNA sequence: TGTGCCAGCAGCCCCAACCCCGGGGGGGGGGAAACCTACGAGCAGTACTTC. The chain employs TRBV7-9 and TRBJ2-7; 8 positions match TRBD2. Germline-derived CDR1 and CDR2 are SEHNR and FQNEAQ (reference sequence). The CDR3 is 17 amino acids. V lost 5 bases to trimming and J lost 2 bases; unmatched junction nucleotides: 14.

This chain links TRBV27 with TRBJ2-7, with a possible D match to TRBD1 (6 bases). Germline-derived CDR1 and CDR2 are MNHEY and SMNVEV (reference sequence). The V gene lost 5 bases and the J gene lost 3 bases, with 17 bases spanning the gap. The CDR3 sequence is 15 residues long. CDR3: CASSTGQPGSYEQYF. The CDR3 coding sequence is TGTGCCAGCAGTACCGGACAGCCAGGTAGCTACGAGCAGTACTTC.

This clonotype was found many times. The chain has TRBV12-3 or TRBV12-4 and TRBJ2-2, with D perhaps matching TRBD2 (6 bases). The V gene lost 2 bases and the J gene lost 2 bases, with 12 bases spanning the gap. The CDR3 is 16 amino acids. The CDR3, as DNA: TGTGCCAGCAGTTTATTTGAGGAGGGAAACACCGGGGAGCTGTTTTTT. It is translated as CASSLFEEGNTGELFF.

This clonotype showed up many times. The gene calls are TRBV20-1 and TRBJ1-5; D possibly corresponds to TRBD1 (5 bases). V shed 6 bases and J shed 6 bases, with 24 bases lying between them. The CDR3 spans 16 residues. Germline CDR1 is DFQATT and CDR2 is SNEGSKA (reference sequence). Here the CDR3 DNA reads TGCAGTGCCTCCGTGGGGGGGGACGTGGGGGGTCAGCCCCAGCATTTT. Protein sequence: CSASVGGDVGGQPQHF.

This clonotype was detected ten times or more. The chain is built from TRBV10-3 and TRBJ2-7; D is ambiguous. CDR1 is ENHRY and CDR2 is SYGVKD in the germline V gene. V was clipped by 3 bases and J by 1 base, with 13 bases between them. The CDR3 has 15 residues. The CDR3 bases are TGTGCCATCAGTGATTGGGCTGCCGATTCCTACGAGCAGTACTTC. Protein: CAISDWAADSYEQYF.

This chain links TRBV6-1 with TRBJ2-3; 14 nucleotides match TRBD2. Germline CDR1 and CDR2: MNHNS and SASEGT. V shed 7 bases and J 0 bases; nucleotides not matched to a gene: 9. CDR3 length: 18 amino acids. The CDR3 DNA reads TGTGCCAGCAAACTGGGACTAGCGGGGGCCGGGAGCACAGATACGCAGTATTTT. Encoded protein: CASKLGLAGAGSTDTQYF.

There are many counts of this clonotype. This chain links TRBV12-3 or TRBV12-4 with TRBJ2-1; 9 nucleotides align to TRBD2. V trimming: 4 bases; J trimming: 4 bases; junction bases outside the gene matches: 11. This CDR3 has 17 residues. The CDR3: CASSYRLAGFGYNEQFF. CDR3 in DNA: TGTGCCAGCAGTTATCGGCTAGCGGGGTTCGGTTACAATGAGCAGTTCTTC.

This clonotype was counted many times. V is TRBV7-9 and J is TRBJ2-1; D possibly corresponds to TRBD2 (6 bases). The CDR3 has 12 amino acids. V dropped 7 bases and J dropped 7 bases, with 11 bases sitting between them. Germline V gives CDR1 SEHNR, CDR2 FQNEAQ (reference sequence). CDR3 residues: CASTEGLNEQFF. Written as DNA, the CDR3 is TGTGCCAGCACGGAGGGGCTGAATGAGCAGTTCTTC.

This chain uses TRBV7-3 with TRBJ2-1; D is possibly TRBD1 (5 bases). The length of the CDR3 is 13 residues. Per germline, CDR1 SGHTA and CDR2 FQGTGA. V lost 8 bases and J 6 bases, leaving 14 bases between the germline ends. The DNA of the CDR3 is TGTGCCAGCGCGACAGCTCCCCTCAATGAGCAGTTCTTC. Translation gives CASATAPLNEQFF.

Ten or more counts support this clonotype. The chain uses TRBV5-4 and TRBJ2-1; D uncertain. Germline V CDR1 and CDR2: SGHNT, YYREEE (reference sequence). CDR3 length equals 15 residues. V lost 5 bases and J 3 bases, leaving 15 bases between the germline ends. This CDR3 reads CASRPSDTNYNEQFF. CDR3 in DNA: TGTGCCAGCAGACCCAGTGACACGAACTACAATGAGCAGTTCTTC.

This clonotype was counted ten times or more. The chain carries TRBV2 and TRBJ2-7; perhaps TRBD2 as D (5 bases). CDR3 length: 13 residues. The germline V gene has CDR1 SNHLY and CDR2 FYNNEI. V was pared by 8 bases and J by 2 bases, with 13 bases between. In DNA form, the CDR3 reads TGTGCCAGCTCTTCAGAGGGTACCTACGAGCAGTACTTC. Amino acids: CASSSEGTYEQYF.

This clonotype was picked up many times. The chain couples TRBV5-1 to TRBJ2-3; tentative D call: TRBD2 (6 bases). Germline CDR1 is SGHRS and CDR2 is YFSETQ. The CDR3 length is 15 residues. Between the trimmed V and J ends, which lost 0 bases and 2 bases, there was a span of 10 bases. The CDR3 loop reads CASSLDSGDTDTQYF. CDR3 nucleotide sequence: TGCGCCAGCAGCTTGGATAGCGGAGACACAGATACGCAGTATTTT.

This chain joins TRBV10-2 and TRBJ1-6; D remains ambiguous. From germline, CDR1 is WSHSY and CDR2 SAAADI. CDR3 size: 13 residues. Trimming left V 1 base short and J 7 bases short, with 5 bases between. The CDR3 sequence: CASSEFRNSPLHF. The CDR3, as DNA: TGCGCCAGCAGTGAGTTTAGGAATTCACCCCTCCACTTT.

This clonotype appeared many times. The V and J genes are TRBV7-2 and TRBJ1-6; TRBD1 might be the D (6 bases). Trimming pared 4 bases from V and 8 bases from J, leaving 12 bases between. The CDR3 totals 14 residues. Germline CDR1 and CDR2: SGHTA and FQGNSA. CDR3 amino acids: CASSSRGAHSPLHF. DNA of the CDR3: TGTGCCAGCAGCTCACGGGGGGCGCATTCACCCCTCCACTTT.

This clonotype was seen at least ten times. The V gene is TRBV5-4, the J gene TRBJ2-3, with 7 bases that match TRBD2. This CDR3 spans 15 amino acids. After removal of 5 bases from V and 1 base from J, the junction contained 7 bases not matched to a gene. The germline V gene encodes CDR1 SGHNT and CDR2 YYREEE (reference sequence). CDR3 residues: CASRQELARTDTQYF. DNA of the CDR3: TGTGCCAGCAGACAAGAACTAGCGCGCACAGATACGCAGTATTTT.

Many counts were recorded for this clonotype. The chain employs TRBV28 and TRBJ1-5; D is undetermined. CDR3 length equals 11 residues. The V and J ends lost 6 bases and 4 bases respectively, with 4 bases between them. From germline, CDR1 is MDHEN and CDR2 SYDVKM. CDR3 sequence: CASSGNQPQHF. The CDR3 DNA sequence: TGTGCCAGCAGCGGGAATCAGCCCCAGCATTTT.

The sample holds a few counts of this clonotype. This could be a read error, since a much larger clone is one nucleotide away. This chain connects TRBV2 to TRBJ1-5; D call uncertain. The ends were cut back, 3 bases at V and 6 bases at J, with 12 bases in the middle. Germline loops: CDR1 SNHLY, CDR2 FYNNEI. This CDR3 has 14 amino acids. In nucleotides, the CDR3 is TGTGCCAGCAGTGATGAAAGCTCCAGTCAGCCCCAGCATTTT. It specifies CASSDESSSQPQHF.

This clonotype was counted between two and nine times. This chain uses TRBV5-6 with TRBJ2-2, with 7 positions matching TRBD1. Trimming removed 0 bases from V and 3 bases from J; junction bases left unmatched: 5. The CDR3 spans 16 residues. Per germline, CDR1 SGHDT and CDR2 YYEEEE. In nucleotides, the CDR3 is TGTGCCAGCAGCTTGGACGGGACAGAATACACCGGGGAGCTGTTTTTT. Translating gives CASSLDGTEYTGELFF.

This clonotype has ten or more counts. The chain links TRBV5-1 to TRBJ2-7; D uncertain. The CDR3 has 12 residues. Germline values: CDR1 SGHRS, CDR2 YFSETQ. Trimming removed 0 bases from V and 2 bases from J, with 3 bases in between. The CDR3 DNA reads TGCGCCAGCAGCTTGGACACCTACGAGCAGTACTTC. Translated, it gives CASSLDTYEQYF.

CDR3 sequence: CASSQTGQGIPYEQYF. The CDR3 region has the DNA TGCGCCAGCAGCCAGACAGGACAGGGCATACCCTACGAGCAGTACTTC. J is TRBJ2-7 and V is TRBV4-1; 8 bases fit TRBD1. This CDR3 is built from 16 residues. V gave up 3 bases and J gave up 2 bases; unmatched junction bases: 9. CDR1 MGHRA and CDR2 YSYEKL come from the germline V gene.

This clonotype showed up many times. This chain connects TRBV20-1 to TRBJ2-7, with 7 bases lining up with TRBD2. CDR1 is DFQATT and CDR2 is SNEGSKA in the germline V gene (reference sequence). V shed 6 bases and J 0 bases; nucleotides not matched to a gene: 8. This CDR3 contains 14 residues. The CDR3 bases are TGCAGTGCCCCGGAAGCGGGGCGCTCCTACGAGCAGTACTTC. This gives the protein CSAPEAGRSYEQYF.

Many counts were recorded for this clonotype. The chain couples TRBV20-1 to TRBJ1-1, with D unclear. There are 13 residues in the CDR3. V was clipped by 6 bases and J by 4 bases, with 15 bases between them. Germline V gene data show CDR1 as DFQATT and CDR2 as SNEGSKA (reference sequence). CDR3 sequence reads: CSAQPPGITEAFF. As DNA, the CDR3 is TGCAGTGCCCAACCCCCCGGGATCACTGAAGCTTTCTTT.

This clonotype was counted ten times or more. The rearrangement uses TRBV7-9 and TRBJ2-1; a weak D match, TRBD2 (5 bases). This CDR3 has 15 residues. From germline, CDR1 is SEHNR and CDR2 FQNEAQ (reference sequence). The V end was cut by 0 bases, the J end by 5 bases, with 11 bases between. The DNA of the CDR3 is TGTGCCAGCAGCTTAGCGCTCGGGCGGGACAATGAGCAGTTCTTC. It translates to CASSLALGRDNEQFF.

This clonotype was picked up many times. The rearrangement uses TRBV6-2 or TRBV6-3 and TRBJ1-1; D gene ambiguous. The CDR3 has 14 residues. Germline-derived CDR1 and CDR2 are MNHEY and SVGEGT. Trimming shortened V by 4 bases and J by 1 base, and 10 bases separated the two germline ends. CDR3 sequence reads: CASSSSRRNTEAFF. CDR3 sequence (DNA): TGTGCCAGCAGTTCATCCAGGAGGAACACTGAAGCTTTCTTT.

This clonotype occurred many times. The chain is built from TRBV11-2 and TRBJ2-5, with 7 bases matching TRBD1. From germline, CDR1 is SGHAT and CDR2 FQNNGV. The trim removed 1 base at V and 1 base at J, leaving 9 bases unmatched. The CDR3 sequence is 17 residues long. The CDR3 loop reads CASSLGPYRGVQETQYF. The CDR3 nucleotides read TGTGCCAGCAGCTTAGGGCCCTACAGGGGAGTCCAAGAGACCCAGTACTTC.